The rows below give T cell receptor beta chains drawn from one sample of a study of blood T cell repertoires in COVID-19. This table comes from immunoSEQ multiplex PCR, and its TCRdb copy is limited to in-frame clones, with some not included. Of approximately 240,000 clones listed, about 90% were seen once; the top ten hold nearly 6.5%. The sample taken for sequencing was PBMCs or T cells enriched from blood (not recorded which). These receptors came from a woman aged 25-40 years with acute COVID-19. Each CDR3 is given with its conserved first and last residue. D genes are given only for firm matches. Only some rows state a clone size, as once, few, many or a class for expanded clones.

>TRBJ1-5|-|-|TRBV30
TGTGCCTGGGCAACAGGTCCGTATCAGCCCCAGCATTTT
CAWATGPYQPQHF
>TRBJ1-3|-|-|TRBV27
TGTGCCAGCAGTTTACGTTACGGGGGCTCTGGAAACACCATATATTTT
CASSLRYGGSGNTIYF
>TRBJ1-1|TRBD1|-|TRBV4-1
TGCGCCAGCAGCCAGCATGCCGGGGACAGATCCGGTGGTGAAGCTTTCTTT
CASSQHAGDRSGGEAFF
>TRBJ1-2|TRBD1|-|TRBV2
TGTGCCAGCAGTGAAGGCTCGGGGACAGGGGGCGATTACACCTTC
CASSEGSGTGGDYTF
>TRBJ1-5|TRBD1|-|TRBV27
TGTGCCAGCAGTCCCCGACAGGGGGGCTTGCAGCCCCAGCATTTT
CASSPRQGGLQPQHF
>TRBJ2-1|-|once|TRBV9
TGTGCCAGCAGCGTAGTTCCGGGAGAAAACAATGAGCAGTTCTTC
CASSVVPGENNEQFF
>TRBJ2-2|-|-|TRBV9
TGTGCCAGCAGCGTAGTGGGGGCGCCTGTTCCCGGGGAGCTGTTTTTT
CASSVVGAPVPGELFF
>TRBJ1-6|-|-|TRBV11-2
TGTGCCAGCAGCTTCACCCAGGGACTTAGCTCCTATAATTCACCCCTCCACTTT
CASSFTQGLSSYNSPLHF
>TRBJ1-4|TRBD1|-|TRBV10-3
TGTGCCATCAGTGACTTCCGGGCAGGGGGAAATGAAAAACTGTTTTTT
CAISDFRAGGNEKLFF
>TRBJ1-1|TRBD1|-|TRBV5-4
TGTGCCAGCAGCGGGGGACAGGGTGACACTGAAGCTTTCTTT
CASSGGQGDTEAFF
>TRBJ2-5|-|-|TRBV19
TGTGCCAGTAGTATTACAGGTTCAGAGACCCAGTACTTC
CASSITGSETQYF
>TRBJ2-1|TRBD2|-|TRBV7-9
TGTGCCAGCAGACCACCGGGACTAGCGGCTCCCAGCTCCTACAATGAGCAGTTCTTC
CASRPPGLAAPSSYNEQFF
>TRBJ2-3|-|-|TRBV4-3
TGCGCCAGCAGCCAAGATCGAGGGTCAAGTTATACGCAGTATTTT
CASSQDRGSSYTQYF
>TRBJ2-3|-|once|TRBV9
TGTGCCAGCAGCGTAGCGGACAGCTATACGCAGTATTTT
CASSVADSYTQYF
>TRBJ2-7|-|once|TRBV4-1
TGCGCCAGCAGCCAAGAGGCAGGATACTACGAGCAGTACTTC
CASSQEAGYYEQYF
>TRBJ2-1|-|-|TRBV12-3/TRBV12-4
TGTGCCAGCAGTCCGAGTCTCTTC
CASSPSLF
>TRBJ2-7|TRBD2|-|TRBV3-1/TRBV3-2
TGTGCCAGCAGCCGGCAACTAGCGGAGGGGCACGAGCAGTACTTC
CASSRQLAEGHEQYF
>TRBJ2-7|-|-|TRBV2
TGTGCCAGCAGACAGGGAAAGAGGGACTTC
CASRQGKRDF
>TRBJ2-7|TRBD1|few|TRBV19
TGTGCCAGTAGTCTGGACAGGTCCTACGAGCAGTACTTC
CASSLDRSYEQYF
>TRBJ1-6|TRBD1|-|TRBV9
TGTGCCAGCAGCCGGGACAGGGGCGACTCACCCCTCCACTTT
CASSRDRGDSPLHF
>TRBJ2-7|-|-|TRBV6-1
TGTGCCAGCAGTGAAGCGCAAGGGGTAGGACGCGAGCAGTACTTC
CASSEAQGVGREQYF
>TRBJ2-3|-|-|TRBV5-1
TGCGCCAGCAGCTTGGGGACAGCGACAGATACGCAGTATTTT
CASSLGTATDTQYF
>TRBJ2-7|-|-|TRBV5-4
TGTGCCAGCAGCTTGGCCAACAGGGACGAGCAGTACTTC
CASSLANRDEQYF
>TRBJ1-2|-|-|TRBV5-6
TGTGCCAGCAGCTGGAGGACAGACACTCCGGTGAACTATGGCTACACCTTC
CASSWRTDTPVNYGYTF
>TRBJ2-5|TRBD1|-|TRBV7-9
TGTGCCAGCAGCTTAAATCGGGGACAGACACAAGAGACCCAGTACTTC
CASSLNRGQTQETQYF
>TRBJ1-4|TRBD1|once|TRBV7-2
TGTGCCAGCAGCATAAAGACAGGGATGGGGGAACTGTTTTTT
CASSIKTGMGELFF
>TRBJ2-1|-|-|TRBV28
TGTGCCAGCAGTTTGGACCCAACAGGGCACTACTACAATGAGCAGTTCTTC
CASSLDPTGHYYNEQFF
>TRBJ1-4|TRBD1|-|TRBV5-1
TGCGCCAGCAGCTCTCAGACAGGGGCGGGAGAAAAACTGTTTTTT
CASSSQTGAGEKLFF
>TRBJ1-1|-|-|TRBV28
TGTGCCAGCAGTTTCGGGAACACTGAAGCTTTCTTT
CASSFGNTEAFF
>TRBJ2-1|TRBD2|once|TRBV29-1
TGCAGCGTTATATCCCGGACTAGCGGGAGGGCCAGGGATGAGCAGTTCTTC
CSVISRTSGRARDEQFF